This T cell receptor beta chain was captured in a study of blood T cell repertoires in COVID-19. Overall study context: COVID-19 samples from acute and convalescent phases originated in the United States, Italy and Spain. The analysed material was cDNA or gDNA that came from T cells, B-cell-depleted T cells, or PBMCs.

In the authors' workflow: Reference gene primer amplification gave estimated nucleated cell counts. The table came from immunoSEQ multiplex PCR; TCRdb's copy has only in-frame clones and leaves some out. V, J and clone size were drawn from that table, and D and trimming were deduced from the DNA. The profile covers about 250,000 clones, with roughly 84% appearing a single time and roughly 0.87% taken by the ten largest. Germline V gene data show CDR1 as MNHEY and CDR2 as SVGAGI. The J segment lost 2 bases and the V segment lost 11 bases, leaving 14 bases of the junction unmatched. This CDR3 contains 15 residues.

The gene calls are TRBV6-5 and TRBJ2-7; 8 nucleotides agree with TRBD2. The receptor's source is a human donor with COVID-19, enrolled during active disease. The donor label of this sample is uncertain. Specimen: peripheral blood. The CDR3 region has the DNA TGTGCCGCCGGGGGGATAGCGGGAAATCCCTACGAGCAGTACTTC. This translates into CAAGGIAGNPYEQYF.